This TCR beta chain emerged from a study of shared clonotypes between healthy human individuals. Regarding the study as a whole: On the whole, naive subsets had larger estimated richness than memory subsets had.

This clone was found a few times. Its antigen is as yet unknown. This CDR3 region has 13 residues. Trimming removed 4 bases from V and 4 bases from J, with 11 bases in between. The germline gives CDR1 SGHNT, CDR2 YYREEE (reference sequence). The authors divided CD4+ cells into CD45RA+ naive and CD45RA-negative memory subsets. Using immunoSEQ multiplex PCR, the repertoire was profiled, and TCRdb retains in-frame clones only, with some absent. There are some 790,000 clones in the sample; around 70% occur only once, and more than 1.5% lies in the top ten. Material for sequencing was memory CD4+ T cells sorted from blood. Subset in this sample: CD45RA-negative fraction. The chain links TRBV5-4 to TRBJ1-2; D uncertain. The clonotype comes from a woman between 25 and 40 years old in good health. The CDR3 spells CASSRGLFYGYTF. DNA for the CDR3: TGTGCCAGCAGCCGCGGACTGTTCTATGGCTACACCTTC.